This T cell receptor beta chain was identified in a study of T cell repertoires in ileal Crohn's disease. Turning to the study itself: All patients had surgery for stricturing (around 60%) or penetrating (about 39%) disease. Each sample's TCRB immunosequencing used five hundred nanograms of biopsy DNA.

The V and J ends lost 5 bases and 3 bases respectively, with 14 bases between them. This CDR3 is built from 14 residues. The germline CDR1 and CDR2 sequences are SGDLS and YYNGEE. Time point reported: inflamed ileum from the surgical specimen. Included were adult ileal or ileocolonic Crohn's patients indicated for ileocolonic resection. Clones were read by immunoSEQ multiplex PCR, and TCRdb kept only the in-frame ones, dropping some. This sample yields roughly 13,000 clones, of which roughly 80% are seen a single time; more than 11% belongs to the top ten. In this sample, this clone turned up a few times.

This TCR came from an adult with Crohn's disease. The sample consisted of ileal tissue. The chain couples TRBV9 to TRBJ2-5, with D maybe TRBD2 (6 bases). The DNA for the CDR3 is TGTGCCAGCAGTACTGTCGGGGGAGAAGAGACCCAGTACTTC. Encoded protein: CASSTVGGEETQYF.